Detailed here is one T cell receptor beta chain. Its specificity is not known. This entry belongs to a study of T cell responses to AZD1222 COVID-19 vaccine. Notes on the study in general: Among spike-specific TCRs, nearly half reportedly target unmutated variant regions. The study found vaccine-associated CD4 TCRs spanning spike, dominant at 160-218 and 743-854. Just 5 or 6 AZD1222 recipients tested seropositive at baseline.

With 1 base removed from V and 3 bases from J, the gap between germline ends came to 13 bases. This CDR3 is built from 15 residues. The V gene's germline CDR1 is SGHTA and CDR2 FQGTGA. Here immunoSEQ multiplex PCR was the method, and the copy in TCRdb shows in-frame clones only, minus some. The table has 200,000 to 250,000 clones, approximately 94% seen once; the top ten hold around 1.7%. The gene calls are TRBV7-3 and TRBJ2-7; D gene ambiguous. The sample consisted of peripheral blood, taken 28 days after the second dose of the MenACWY control vaccine. The receptor's source is an adult who received the MenACWY meningococcal vaccine as a control. The CDR3 DNA reads TGTGCCAGCAGCTTAAGACCGGGTGGAGACTACGAGCAGTACTTC. Amino acids: CASSLRPGGDYEQYF. Supplemented by reference TRBV7-3 and TRBJ2-7, the full variable domain reads GAGVSQTPSNKVTEKGKYVELRCDPISGHTALYWYRQSLGQGPEFLIYFQGTGAADDSGLPNDRFFAVRPEGSVSTLKIQRTERGDSAVYLCASSLRPGGDYEQYFGPGTRLTVT.